Shown below are 13 T cell receptor beta chains from a single sample sequenced in a study of T-cell memory formation after mild COVID-19 (dated by TCRdb to the early 2020s). Library method: 5' RACE. The run used an Illumina NovaSeq 6000. The raw public data were reprocessed by TCRdb itself: fastp quality trimming at Q25, MiXCR clonotype calling, in-frame beta chains only. Every distinct CDR3 protein forms one entry, paired with its most common genes and DNA. Across this sample there are 300,000 to 400,000 distinct CDR3 sequences, with roughly an eighth seen only once. The ten biggest clones cover 22% of the sample. The source material was PBMCs or a T cell subset sorted from them (not recorded which). These receptors were taken from a man in his late teens or twenties who had mild COVID-19 (a few samples of this study predate the infection). The sample titles of this study are shuffled in the database, so cell type and time point are left out; the donor was told from shared clones.

There are many counts of this clonotype. The V gene is TRBV3-1, the J gene TRBJ2-1; TRBD2 agrees at 10 bases. With 4 bases clipped from V and 2 bases from J, the junction kept 2 bases outside the gene matches. Germline CDR1 reads LGHDT; CDR2 reads YNNKEL (reference sequence). The CDR3 length is 15 residues. The CDR3, as DNA: TGTGCCAGCAGCCTCCTAGCGGGGGCCTACAATGAGCAGTTCTTC. Amino acids: CASSLLAGAYNEQFF.

This clonotype was seen ten or more times. The genes are TRBV12-3 or TRBV12-4 and TRBJ2-3, with D perhaps TRBD2 (6 bases). The CDR3 totals 14 residues. V was trimmed by 3 bases and J by 0 bases, leaving 7 bases between them. The CDR3 is CASSFAGSTDTQYF. CDR3 DNA sequence: TGTGCCAGCAGTTTTGCGGGGAGCACAGATACGCAGTATTTT.

The rearrangement joins TRBV20-1 to TRBJ1-5; D possibly corresponds to TRBD1 (5 bases). V dropped 5 bases and J dropped 1 base, with 12 bases sitting between them. This CDR3 has 14 amino acids. CDR1 is DFQATT, CDR2 SNEGSKA, per germline (reference sequence). The CDR3 region is CSAWGRVSNQPQHF. The DNA for the CDR3 is TGCAGTGCTTGGGGCCGTGTCAGCAATCAGCCCCAGCATTTT.

The chain combines TRBV10-3 with TRBJ2-5; TRBD1 is a possible D gene (6 bases). This CDR3 contains 13 residues. Germline assignment: CDR1 ENHRY and CDR2 SYGVKD. The V end lost 2 bases, the J end lost 4 bases, and 8 bases lay between the germline ends. As DNA, the CDR3 is TGTGCCATCAGTGAGGCCAGGGGAGAGACCCAGTACTTC. It specifies CAISEARGETQYF.

The chain employs TRBV6-1 and TRBJ1-1; tentative D call: TRBD1 (5 bases). CDR3 length equals 13 residues. Per the germline V gene, CDR1 is MNHNS and CDR2 is SASEGT. The V gene lost 3 bases and the J gene lost 4 bases, with 9 bases spanning the gap. The CDR3 protein is CASSEGGSTEAFF. In DNA form, the CDR3 reads TGTGCCAGCAGTGAGGGGGGGAGCACTGAAGCTTTCTTT.

This clonotype was seen a handful of times. This CDR3 is CASSLTGTQANYGYTF. In nucleotides, the CDR3 is TGTGCCAGCAGTCTTACAGGGACCCAAGCTAACTATGGCTACACCTTC. The chain employs TRBV12-3 or TRBV12-4 and TRBJ1-2, with D perhaps TRBD1 (6 bases). This CDR3 has 16 residues. Trimming pared 5 bases from V and 0 bases from J, leaving 16 bases between.

This rearrangement joins TRBV7-2 to TRBJ1-1; TRBD1 matches at 8 bases. Germline V gene data show CDR1 as SGHTA and CDR2 as FQGNSA. The CDR3 contains 15 residues. With V trimmed by 5 bases and J by 5 bases, 10 bases remained unmatched. The CDR3 reads CASSPGQVQQTEAFF. The CDR3 region has the DNA TGTGCCAGCAGCCCGGGACAGGTACAACAGACTGAAGCTTTCTTT.

This clonotype came up once. The chain recombines TRBV6-5 with TRBJ1-2; 7 bases match TRBD1. The V gene end was trimmed by 6 bases and the J gene end by 8 bases; junction bases not matched to a gene: 6. The CDR3 runs 12 residues. Germline CDR1 and CDR2: MNHEY and SVGAGI. CDR3 region: CASSGQVKGYTF. In nucleotides, the CDR3 is TGTGCCAGCAGCGGACAGGTGAAAGGCTACACCTTC.

A few counts support this clonotype. This chain connects TRBV4-3 to TRBJ2-7; 13 positions agree with TRBD2. With V trimmed by 4 bases and J by 0 bases, 12 bases remained unmatched. Germline V CDR1 and CDR2: LGHNA, YSLEER. The CDR3 loop spans 19 amino acids. This chain's CDR3 is CASSPRLAGGFLSSYEQYF. The CDR3, as DNA: TGCGCCAGCAGCCCAAGACTAGCGGGGGGCTTCTTGAGCTCCTACGAGCAGTACTTC.

The chain links TRBV6-2 or TRBV6-3 to TRBJ1-1, with no clear D. Trimming left V 2 bases short and J 7 bases short, with 5 bases between. The CDR3 length is 11 residues. The germline gives CDR1 MNHEY, CDR2 SVGEGT. The CDR3: CASSYAGEAFF. The CDR3 DNA is TGTGCCAGCAGTTACGCGGGTGAAGCTTTCTTT.

The chain recombines TRBV12-3 or TRBV12-4 with TRBJ2-1; 8 positions match TRBD1. The CDR3 has 14 residues. V lost 3 bases and J lost 7; bases outside the gene matches: 5. The chain's CDR3 is CASSFRQGMNEQFF. The CDR3 bases are TGTGCCAGCAGTTTTAGACAGGGGATGAATGAGCAGTTCTTC.

The chain recombines TRBV28 with TRBJ2-1, with 8 bases aligning to TRBD1. The CDR3 is made up of 15 amino acids. Germline loops: CDR1 MDHEN, CDR2 SYDVKM. The trim removed 6 bases at V and 4 bases at J, leaving 8 bases unmatched. The CDR3 bases are TGTGCCAGCAGCCGGCCGGGACAGGCGTACAATGAGCAGTTCTTC. Translation gives CASSRPGQAYNEQFF. The variable domain in full, completed from reference TRBV28 and TRBJ2-1, reads DVKVTQSSRYLVKRTGEKVFLECVQDMDHENMFWYRQDPGLGLRLIYFSYDVKMKEKGDIPEGYSVSREKKERFSLILESASTNQTSMYLCASSRPGQAYNEQFFGPGTRLTVL.

This clonotype occurred a few times. The genes are TRBV12-3 or TRBV12-4 and TRBJ2-1; D not certain. V was trimmed by 4 bases and J by 5 bases, leaving 6 bases between them. The CDR3 spans 12 residues. DNA of the CDR3: TGTGCCAGCAGTTCCTCGGACAATGAGCAGTTCTTC. This codes for CASSSSDNEQFF.